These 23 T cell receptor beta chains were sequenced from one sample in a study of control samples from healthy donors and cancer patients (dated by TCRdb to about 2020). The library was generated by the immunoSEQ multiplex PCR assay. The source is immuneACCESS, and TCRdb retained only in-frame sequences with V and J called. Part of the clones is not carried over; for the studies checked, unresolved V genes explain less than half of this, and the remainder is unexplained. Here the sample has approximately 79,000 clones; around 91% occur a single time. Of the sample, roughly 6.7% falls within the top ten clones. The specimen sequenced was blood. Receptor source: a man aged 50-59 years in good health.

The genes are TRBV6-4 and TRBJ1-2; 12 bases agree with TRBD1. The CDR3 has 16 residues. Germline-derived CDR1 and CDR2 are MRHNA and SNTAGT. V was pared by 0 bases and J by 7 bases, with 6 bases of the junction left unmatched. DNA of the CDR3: TGTGCCAGCAGTGACTCCCGGGACAGGGGGCGCCGTGGCTACACCTTC. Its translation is CASSDSRDRGRRGYTF.

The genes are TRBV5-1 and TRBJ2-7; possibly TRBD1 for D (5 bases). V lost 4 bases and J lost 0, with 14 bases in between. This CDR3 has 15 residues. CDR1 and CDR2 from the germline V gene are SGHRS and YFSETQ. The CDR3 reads CASSQRQPRSYEQYF. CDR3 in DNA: TGCGCCAGCAGCCAGAGACAGCCCCGCTCCTACGAGCAGTACTTC.

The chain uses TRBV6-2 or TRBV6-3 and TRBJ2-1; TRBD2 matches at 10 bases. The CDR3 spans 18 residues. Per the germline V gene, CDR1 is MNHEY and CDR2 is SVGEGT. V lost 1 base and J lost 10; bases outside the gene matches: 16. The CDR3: CASSYFEWASGGFREQFF. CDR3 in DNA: TGTGCCAGCAGTTACTTTGAATGGGCTAGCGGGGGATTTAGGGAGCAGTTCTTC.

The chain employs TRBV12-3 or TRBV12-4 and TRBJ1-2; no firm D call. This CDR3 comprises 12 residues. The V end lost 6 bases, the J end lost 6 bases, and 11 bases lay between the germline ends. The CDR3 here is CASRQFPNGYTF. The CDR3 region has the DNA TGTGCCAGCAGACAATTTCCAAATGGCTACACCTTC.

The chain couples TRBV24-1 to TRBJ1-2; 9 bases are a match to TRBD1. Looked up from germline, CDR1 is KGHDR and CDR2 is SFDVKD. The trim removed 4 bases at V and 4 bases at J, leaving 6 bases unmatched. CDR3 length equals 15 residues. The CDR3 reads CATSEGTGLTYGYTF. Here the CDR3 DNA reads TGTGCCACCAGTGAGGGGACAGGGCTAACCTATGGCTACACCTTC.

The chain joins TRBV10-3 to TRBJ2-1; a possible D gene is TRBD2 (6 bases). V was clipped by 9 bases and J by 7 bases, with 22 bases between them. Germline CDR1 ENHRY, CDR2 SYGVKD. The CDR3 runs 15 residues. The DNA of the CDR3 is TGTGCCATTGGGGGTCGGGGGAATTTAGGGAATGAGCAGTTCTTC. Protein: CAIGGRGNLGNEQFF.

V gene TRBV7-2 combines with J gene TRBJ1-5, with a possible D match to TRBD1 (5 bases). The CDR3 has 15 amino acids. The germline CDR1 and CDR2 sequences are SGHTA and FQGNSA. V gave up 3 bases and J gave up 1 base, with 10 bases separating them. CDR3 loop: CASSFRQGSNQPQHF. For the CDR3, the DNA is TGTGCCAGCAGCTTTCGGCAGGGAAGCAATCAGCCCCAGCATTTT.

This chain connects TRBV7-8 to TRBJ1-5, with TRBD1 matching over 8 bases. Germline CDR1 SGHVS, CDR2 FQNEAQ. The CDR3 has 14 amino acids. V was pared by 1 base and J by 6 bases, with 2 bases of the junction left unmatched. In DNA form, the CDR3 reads TGTGCCAGCAGCTTAGGACAGGGGATTCAGCCCCAGCATTTT. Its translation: CASSLGQGIQPQHF.

The CDR3, as DNA: TGTGCCAGCAGCTCCTGGACAGGGTACCAGCCCCAGCATTTT. This encodes CASSSWTGYQPQHF. The chain joins TRBV7-2 to TRBJ1-5; 8 positions agree with TRBD1. The ends lost 4 bases at V and 7 bases at J; junction bases unmatched: 6. The germline V gene encodes CDR1 SGHTA and CDR2 FQGNSA. The CDR3 consists of 14 residues.

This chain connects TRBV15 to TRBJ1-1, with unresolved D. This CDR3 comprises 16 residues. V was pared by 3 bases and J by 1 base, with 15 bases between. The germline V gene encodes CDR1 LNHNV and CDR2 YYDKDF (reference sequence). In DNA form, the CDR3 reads TGTGCCACCAGCAGGTACCCATCCGCCCCGAACACTGAAGCTTTCTTT. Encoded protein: CATSRYPSAPNTEAFF.

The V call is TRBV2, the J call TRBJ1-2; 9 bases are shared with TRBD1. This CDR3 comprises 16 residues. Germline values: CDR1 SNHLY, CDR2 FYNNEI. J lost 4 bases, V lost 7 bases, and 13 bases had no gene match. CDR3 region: CASTLDRTGESYGYTF. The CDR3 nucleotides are TGTGCCAGCACCCTAGATCGGACAGGGGAGAGCTATGGCTACACCTTC.

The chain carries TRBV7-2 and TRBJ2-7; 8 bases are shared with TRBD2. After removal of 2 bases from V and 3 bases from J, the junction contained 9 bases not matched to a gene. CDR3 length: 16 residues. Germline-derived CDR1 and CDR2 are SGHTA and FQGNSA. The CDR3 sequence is CASSLSGGGGVYEQYF. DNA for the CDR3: TGTGCCAGCAGCTTATCGGGAGGGGGTGGAGTCTACGAGCAGTACTTC.

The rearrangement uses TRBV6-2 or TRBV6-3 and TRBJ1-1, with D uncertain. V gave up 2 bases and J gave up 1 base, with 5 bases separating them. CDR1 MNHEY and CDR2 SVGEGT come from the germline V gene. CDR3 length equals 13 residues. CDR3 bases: TGTGCCAGCAGTTACGGACCGAACACTGAAGCTTTCTTT. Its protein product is CASSYGPNTEAFF.

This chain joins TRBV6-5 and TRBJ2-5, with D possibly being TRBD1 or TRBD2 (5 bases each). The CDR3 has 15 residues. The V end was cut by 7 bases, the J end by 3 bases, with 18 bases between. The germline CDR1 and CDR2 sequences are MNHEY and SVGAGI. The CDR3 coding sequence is TGTGCCAGCACCCCGGGGAACAGGAGAAAAGAGACCCAGTACTTC. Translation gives CASTPGNRRKETQYF.

CDR3 amino acids: CASSPGTEDGYTF. DNA for the CDR3: TGTGCCAGCAGCCCCGGGACAGAAGATGGCTACACCTTC. The chain couples TRBV7-9 to TRBJ1-2; 7 positions match TRBD1. CDR1 is SEHNR and CDR2 is FQNEAQ in the germline V gene (reference sequence). The junction had 6 bases not matched to a gene; V was cut back by 5 bases and J by 6 bases. The CDR3 has 13 residues.

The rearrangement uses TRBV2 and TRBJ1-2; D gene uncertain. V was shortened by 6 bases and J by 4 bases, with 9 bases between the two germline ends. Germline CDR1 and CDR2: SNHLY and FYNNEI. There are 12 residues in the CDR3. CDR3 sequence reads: CASRQHPYGYTF. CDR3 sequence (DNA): TGTGCCAGCAGACAGCACCCCTATGGCTACACCTTC.

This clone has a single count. This CDR3 reads CASSPLNPGDTEAFF. CDR3 in DNA: TGTGCCAGCTCACCACTTAACCCAGGGGACACTGAAGCTTTCTTT. The genes are TRBV18 and TRBJ1-1; a possible D gene is TRBD1 (6 bases). There are 15 residues in the CDR3. Germline V lookup: CDR1 KGHSH, CDR2 LQKENI. The V end lost 1 base, the J end lost 3 bases, and 12 bases lay between the germline ends.

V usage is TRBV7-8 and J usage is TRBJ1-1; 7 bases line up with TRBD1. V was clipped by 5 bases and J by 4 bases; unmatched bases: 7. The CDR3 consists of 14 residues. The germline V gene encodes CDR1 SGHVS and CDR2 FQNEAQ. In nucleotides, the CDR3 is TGTGCCAGCAGCCTTCCGGGACAGTTCACTGAAGCTTTCTTT. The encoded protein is CASSLPGQFTEAFF.

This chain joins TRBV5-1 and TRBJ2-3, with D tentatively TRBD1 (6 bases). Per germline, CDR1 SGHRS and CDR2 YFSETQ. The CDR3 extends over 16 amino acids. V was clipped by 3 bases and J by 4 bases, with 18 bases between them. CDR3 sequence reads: CASSWQGSHYSDTQYF. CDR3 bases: TGCGCCAGCAGCTGGCAGGGGAGCCATTATTCAGATACGCAGTATTTT.

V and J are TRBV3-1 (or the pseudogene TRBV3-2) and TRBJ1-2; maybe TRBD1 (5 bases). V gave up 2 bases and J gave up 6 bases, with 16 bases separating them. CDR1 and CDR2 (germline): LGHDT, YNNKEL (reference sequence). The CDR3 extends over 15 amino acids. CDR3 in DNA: TGTGCCAGCAGCCAACGTGGCAGGGAGGGACATGGCTACACCTTC. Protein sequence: CASSQRGREGHGYTF.

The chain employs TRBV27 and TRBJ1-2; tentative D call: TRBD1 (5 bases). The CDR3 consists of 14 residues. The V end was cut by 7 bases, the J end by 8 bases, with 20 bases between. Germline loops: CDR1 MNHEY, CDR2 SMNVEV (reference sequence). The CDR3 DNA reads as TGTGCCAGCACCCCGGACGGGGCGACGGGGGGCTACACCTTC. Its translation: CASTPDGATGGYTF.

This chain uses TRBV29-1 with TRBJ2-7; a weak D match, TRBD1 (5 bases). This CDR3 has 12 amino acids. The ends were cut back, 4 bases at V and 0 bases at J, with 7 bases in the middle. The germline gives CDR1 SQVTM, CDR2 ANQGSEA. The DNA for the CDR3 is TGCAGCGTTGGACAGAACTCCTACGAGCAGTACTTC. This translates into CSVGQNSYEQYF.

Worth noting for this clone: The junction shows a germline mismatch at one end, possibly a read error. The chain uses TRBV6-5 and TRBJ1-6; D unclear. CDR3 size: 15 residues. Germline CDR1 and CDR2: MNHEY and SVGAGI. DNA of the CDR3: TGTGCCAGCAGGGCTCAGGATCCCGGGCGTTCACCCCCCCACTTT. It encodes CASRAQDPGRSPPHF.